This paragraph reports one TCR beta chain. Its antigen target is currently unknown. Base qualities are not recorded, but no much larger clone differs from it by a single base. The immunoSEQ Assay was used to immunosequence TCRbeta CDR3 regions from genomic DNA. Before high-throughput sequencing, the genomic DNA was amplified using bias-controlled multiplex PCR. Processing in the source paper ran as follows. To quantify the absolute abundance of each unique TCRbeta CDR3 region, the sequences were collapsed and filtered. Clonality, defined as 1 minus Pielou's evenness, was calculated using only productive rearrangements. A previously published method was used to identify clones whose frequencies were significantly greater in on-treatment samples than in baseline samples. The table was pulled from immuneACCESS by TCRdb, which kept in-frame rearrangements only. Such tables lose some clones; where checked, under half of the loss comes from unresolved V genes, and the rest has no known cause. V and J calls plus clone size are reproduced from that table; the DNA served to infer D and trimming. In this sample the table shows some 6,100 clones, around 54% of which occur a single time. The top ten clonotypes cover around a sixth of the sample.

This record belongs to a study of sequential checkpoint blockade in melanoma (dated by TCRdb to about 2019). Background on the whole study: Using 1:1 randomization, the trial assigned patients either to first-line nivolumab followed by ipilimumab (arm A) or to ipilimumab followed by nivolumab (arm B). Maintenance nivolumab came after each of the two trial sequences.

The treatment or condition label of this sample denotes: randomized to nivolumab then ipilimumab (arm A) or the reverse (arm B). Prior DNA-damaging chemotherapy had not been received by any trial patient. On a FACS Aria II flow cytometer, live CD3+CD8+ cells that were negative for CD19 and CD56 were sorted from thawed PBMCs. CheckMate 064, a randomized, open-label phase II trial of sequential checkpoint blockade, was the source of the samples, all of which came from patients with melanoma. Peripheral blood mononuclear cells were collected by leukapheresis, purified using Ficoll-Paque, and frozen in human serum containing about 10% DMSO. Immediately after sorting, the purity of the sorted blood CD3+CD8+ cells was confirmed to be >98%, and DNA was then extracted. Trimming accounts for 6 bases at V and 2 bases at J, while the number of junction bases matched to no gene is 7. CDR1 and CDR2 are drawn from the germline V gene (reference sequence): LNHDA, SQIVND. The CDR3 holds 14 amino acids from the cysteine to the phenylalanine. Only CDR3 DNA is held: 42 bases, read in frame from base 1.

Study-wide conclusions, independent of this receptor: The model for predicting response that combines TCR metrics with mutation burden needs to be validated in larger, independent patient cohorts.

The sequence was obtained from a human donor with melanoma. The chain couples TRBV19 to TRBJ2-7, and 7 junction bases match TRBD1. The specimen was CD8+ T cells sorted from blood (inferred from file names), collected from a patient given nivolumab and ipilimumab in sequence. The CDR3 protein sequence reads: CASSPRDRAYEQYF. The sequenced DNA: TGTGCCAGTAGCCCTCGTGACAGGGCCTACGAGCAGTACTTC.